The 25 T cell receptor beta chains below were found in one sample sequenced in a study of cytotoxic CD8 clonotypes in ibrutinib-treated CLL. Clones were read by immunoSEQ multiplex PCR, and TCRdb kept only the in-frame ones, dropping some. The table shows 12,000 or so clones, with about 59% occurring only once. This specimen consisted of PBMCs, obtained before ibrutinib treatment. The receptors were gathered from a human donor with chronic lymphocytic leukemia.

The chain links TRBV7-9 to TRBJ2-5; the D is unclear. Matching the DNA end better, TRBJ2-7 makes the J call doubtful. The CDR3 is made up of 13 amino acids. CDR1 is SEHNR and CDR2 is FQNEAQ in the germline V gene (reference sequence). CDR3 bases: TGTGCCAGCAGCTTGGATGTATCCTACGAGCAGTACTTC. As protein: CASSLDVSYEQYF.

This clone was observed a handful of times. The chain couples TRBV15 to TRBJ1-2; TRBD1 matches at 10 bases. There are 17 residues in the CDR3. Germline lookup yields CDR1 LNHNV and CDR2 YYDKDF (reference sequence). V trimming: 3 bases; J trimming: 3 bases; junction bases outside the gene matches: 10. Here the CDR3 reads CATSSTRDRGRDYGYTF. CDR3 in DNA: TGTGCCACCAGCAGCACACGAGACAGGGGGCGGGACTATGGCTACACCTTC. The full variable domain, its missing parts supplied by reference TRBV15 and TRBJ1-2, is DAMVIQNPRYQVTQFGKPVTLSCSQTLNHNVMYWYQQKSSQAPKLLFHYYDKDFNNEADTPDNFQSRRPNTSFCFLDIRSPGLGDTAMYLCATSSTRDRGRDYGYTFGSGTRLTVV.

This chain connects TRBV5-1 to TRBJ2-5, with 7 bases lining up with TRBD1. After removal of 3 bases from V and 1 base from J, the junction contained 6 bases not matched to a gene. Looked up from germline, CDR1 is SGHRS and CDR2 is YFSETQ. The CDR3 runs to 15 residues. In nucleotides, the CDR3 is TGCGCCAGCAGCTCAATTGGGACAGCCCAAGAGACCCAGTACTTC. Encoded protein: CASSSIGTAQETQYF.

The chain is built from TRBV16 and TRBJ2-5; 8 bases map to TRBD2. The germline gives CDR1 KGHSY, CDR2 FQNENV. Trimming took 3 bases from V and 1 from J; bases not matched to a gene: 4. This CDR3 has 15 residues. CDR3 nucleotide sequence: TGTGCCAGCAGCCACCGGGGGGGGATCCAAGAGACCCAGTACTTC. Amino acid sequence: CASSHRGGIQETQYF.

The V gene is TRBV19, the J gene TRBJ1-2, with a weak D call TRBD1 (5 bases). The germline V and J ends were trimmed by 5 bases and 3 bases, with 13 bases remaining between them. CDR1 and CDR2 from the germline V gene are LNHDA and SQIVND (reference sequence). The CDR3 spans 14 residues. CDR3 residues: CASSPGGTDYGYTF. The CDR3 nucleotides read TGTGCCAGTAGTCCCGGGGGGACCGACTATGGCTACACCTTC. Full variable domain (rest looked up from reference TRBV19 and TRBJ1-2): DGGITQSPKYLFRKEGQNVTLSCEQNLNHDAMYWYRQDPGQGLRLIYYSQIVNDFQKGDIAEGYSVSREKKESFPLTVTSAQKNPTAFYLCASSPGGTDYGYTFGSGTRLTVV.

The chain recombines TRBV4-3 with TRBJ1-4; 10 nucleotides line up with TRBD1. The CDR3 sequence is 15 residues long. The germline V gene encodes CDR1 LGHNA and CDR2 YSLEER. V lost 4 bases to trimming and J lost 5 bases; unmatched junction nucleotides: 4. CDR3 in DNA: TGCGCCAGCAGCCTAGAGGGACAGGGGAATGAAAAACTGTTTTTT. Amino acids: CASSLEGQGNEKLFF.

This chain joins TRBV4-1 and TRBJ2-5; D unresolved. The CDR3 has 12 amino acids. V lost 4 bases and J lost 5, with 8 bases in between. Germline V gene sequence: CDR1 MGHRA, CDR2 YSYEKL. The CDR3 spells CASSPERETQYF. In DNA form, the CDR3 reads TGCGCCAGCAGCCCTGAAAGGGAGACCCAGTACTTC.

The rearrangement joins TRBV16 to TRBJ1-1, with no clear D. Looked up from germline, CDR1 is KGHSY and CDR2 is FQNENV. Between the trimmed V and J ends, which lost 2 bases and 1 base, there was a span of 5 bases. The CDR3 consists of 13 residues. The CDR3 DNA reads TGTGCCAGCAGCCAAGACAAGAACACTGAAGCTTTCTTT. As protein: CASSQDKNTEAFF.

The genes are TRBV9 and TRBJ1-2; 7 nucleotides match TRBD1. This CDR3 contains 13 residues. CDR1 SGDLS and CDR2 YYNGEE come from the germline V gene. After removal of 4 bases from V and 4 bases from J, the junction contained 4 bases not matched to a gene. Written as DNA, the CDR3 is TGTGCCAGCAGCACACGACAGGGCTATGGCTACACCTTC. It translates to CASSTRQGYGYTF.

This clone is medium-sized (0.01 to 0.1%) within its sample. CDR3 sequence (DNA): TGTGCCAGTACCCCTACCTTCCCGGGACTCTTAACGGGAGGCTACACCTTC. Its translation: CASTPTFPGLLTGGYTF. The rearrangement uses TRBV19 and TRBJ1-2, with TRBD1 as a possible D gene (5 bases). The CDR3 length is 17 residues. Per the germline V gene, CDR1 is LNHDA and CDR2 is SQIVND (reference sequence). The germline V and J ends were trimmed by 7 bases and 8 bases, with 29 bases remaining between them.

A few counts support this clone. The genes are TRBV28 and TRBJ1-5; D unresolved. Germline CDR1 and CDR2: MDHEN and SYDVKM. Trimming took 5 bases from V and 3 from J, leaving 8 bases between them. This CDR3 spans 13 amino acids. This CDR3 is CASSRTDNQPQHF. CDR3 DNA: TGTGCCAGCAGTAGAACAGACAATCAGCCCCAGCATTTT.

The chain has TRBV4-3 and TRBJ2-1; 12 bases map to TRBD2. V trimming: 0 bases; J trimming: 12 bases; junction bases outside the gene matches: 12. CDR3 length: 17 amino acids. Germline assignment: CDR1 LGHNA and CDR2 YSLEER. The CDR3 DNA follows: TGCGCCAGCAGCCAAGATTTTTCTAGCGGGGGGGCTTCGTCGCAGTTCTTC. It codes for CASSQDFSSGGASSQFF.

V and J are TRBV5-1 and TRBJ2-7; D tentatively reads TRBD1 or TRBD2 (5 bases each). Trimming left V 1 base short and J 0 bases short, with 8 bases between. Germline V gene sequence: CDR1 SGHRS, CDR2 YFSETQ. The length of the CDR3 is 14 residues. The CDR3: CASSLQGVSYEQYF. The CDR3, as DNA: TGCGCCAGCAGCTTGCAGGGAGTCTCCTACGAGCAGTACTTC.

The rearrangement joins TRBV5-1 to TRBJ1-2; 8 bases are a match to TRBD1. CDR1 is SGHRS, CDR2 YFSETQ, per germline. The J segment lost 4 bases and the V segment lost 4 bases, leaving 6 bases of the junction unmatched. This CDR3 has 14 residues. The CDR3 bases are TGCGCCAGCAGCAACCAGGGGGCGGTCTATGGCTACACCTTC. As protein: CASSNQGAVYGYTF.

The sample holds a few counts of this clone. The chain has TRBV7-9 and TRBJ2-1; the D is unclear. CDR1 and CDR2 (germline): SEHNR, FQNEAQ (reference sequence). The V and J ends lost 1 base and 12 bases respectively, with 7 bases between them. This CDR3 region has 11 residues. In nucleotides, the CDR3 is TGTGCCAGCAGCTTAGGAACTTGGCAGTTCTTC. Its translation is CASSLGTWQFF.

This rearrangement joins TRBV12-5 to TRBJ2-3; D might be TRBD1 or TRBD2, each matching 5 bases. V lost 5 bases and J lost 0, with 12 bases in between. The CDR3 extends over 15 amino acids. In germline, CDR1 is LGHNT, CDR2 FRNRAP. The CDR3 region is CASGAWGSSTDTQYF. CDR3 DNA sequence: TGTGCTAGTGGTGCCTGGGGGTCTAGCACAGATACGCAGTATTTT.

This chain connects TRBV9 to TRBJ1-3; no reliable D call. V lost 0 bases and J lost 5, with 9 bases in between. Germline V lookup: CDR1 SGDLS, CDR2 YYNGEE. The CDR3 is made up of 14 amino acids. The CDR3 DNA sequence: TGTGCCAGCAGCGTAGGTAGAGGGCGAAACACCATATATTTT. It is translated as CASSVGRGRNTIYF.

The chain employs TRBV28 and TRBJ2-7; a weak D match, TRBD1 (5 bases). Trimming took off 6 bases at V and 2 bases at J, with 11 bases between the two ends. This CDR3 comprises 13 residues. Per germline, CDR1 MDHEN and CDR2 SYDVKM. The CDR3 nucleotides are TGTGCCAGCAGGCGACAGTTGACCTACGAGCAGTACTTC. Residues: CASRRQLTYEQYF.

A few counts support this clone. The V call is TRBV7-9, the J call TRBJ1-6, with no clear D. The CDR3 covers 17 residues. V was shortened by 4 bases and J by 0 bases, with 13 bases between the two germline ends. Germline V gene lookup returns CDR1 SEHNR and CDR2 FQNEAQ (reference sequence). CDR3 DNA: TGTGCCAGCAGCTCAAAGTACTCGAGCTCCTATAATTCACCCCTCCACTTT. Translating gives CASSSKYSSSYNSPLHF.

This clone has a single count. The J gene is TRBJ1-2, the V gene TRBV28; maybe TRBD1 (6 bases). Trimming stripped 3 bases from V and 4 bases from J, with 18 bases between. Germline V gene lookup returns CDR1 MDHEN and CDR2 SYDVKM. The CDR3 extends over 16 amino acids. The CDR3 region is CASSLRGTQVTYGYTF. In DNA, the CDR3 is TGTGCCAGCAGTTTGAGGGGGACACAGGTAACCTATGGCTACACCTTC.

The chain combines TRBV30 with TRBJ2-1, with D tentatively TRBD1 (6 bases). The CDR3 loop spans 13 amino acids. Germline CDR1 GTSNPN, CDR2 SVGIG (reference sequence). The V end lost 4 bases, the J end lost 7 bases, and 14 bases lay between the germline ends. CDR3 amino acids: CAWTPGTRNEQFF. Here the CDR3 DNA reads TGTGCCTGGACGCCCGGGACAAGAAATGAGCAGTTCTTC.

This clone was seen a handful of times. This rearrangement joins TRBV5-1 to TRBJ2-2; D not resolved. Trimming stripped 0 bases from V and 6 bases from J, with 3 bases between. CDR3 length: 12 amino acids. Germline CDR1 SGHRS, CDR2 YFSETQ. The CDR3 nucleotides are TGCGCCAGCAGCTTGGGGGCCGGGGAGCTGTTTTTT. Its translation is CASSLGAGELFF.

This CDR3 reads CAWSVALNTEAFF. CDR3 nucleotide sequence: TGTGCCTGGAGTGTAGCCCTGAACACTGAAGCTTTCTTT. V is TRBV30 and J is TRBJ1-1; D unresolved. Germline V CDR1 and CDR2: GTSNPN, SVGIG (reference sequence). There are 13 residues in the CDR3. The V gene lost 0 bases and the J gene lost 0 bases, with 5 bases spanning the gap.

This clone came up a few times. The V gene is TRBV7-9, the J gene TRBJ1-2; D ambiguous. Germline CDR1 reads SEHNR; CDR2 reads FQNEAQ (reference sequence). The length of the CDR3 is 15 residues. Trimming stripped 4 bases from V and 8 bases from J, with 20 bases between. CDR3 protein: CASSSAGSSGPGYTF. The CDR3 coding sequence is TGTGCCAGCAGCTCAGCAGGATCGTCGGGCCCAGGCTACACCTTC.

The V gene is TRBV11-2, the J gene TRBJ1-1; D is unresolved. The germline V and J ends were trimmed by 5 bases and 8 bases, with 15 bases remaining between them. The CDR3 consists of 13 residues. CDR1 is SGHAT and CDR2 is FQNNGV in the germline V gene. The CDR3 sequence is CASSPSLVLEAFF. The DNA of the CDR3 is TGTGCCAGCAGCCCCTCCCTGGTTCTGGAAGCTTTCTTT.